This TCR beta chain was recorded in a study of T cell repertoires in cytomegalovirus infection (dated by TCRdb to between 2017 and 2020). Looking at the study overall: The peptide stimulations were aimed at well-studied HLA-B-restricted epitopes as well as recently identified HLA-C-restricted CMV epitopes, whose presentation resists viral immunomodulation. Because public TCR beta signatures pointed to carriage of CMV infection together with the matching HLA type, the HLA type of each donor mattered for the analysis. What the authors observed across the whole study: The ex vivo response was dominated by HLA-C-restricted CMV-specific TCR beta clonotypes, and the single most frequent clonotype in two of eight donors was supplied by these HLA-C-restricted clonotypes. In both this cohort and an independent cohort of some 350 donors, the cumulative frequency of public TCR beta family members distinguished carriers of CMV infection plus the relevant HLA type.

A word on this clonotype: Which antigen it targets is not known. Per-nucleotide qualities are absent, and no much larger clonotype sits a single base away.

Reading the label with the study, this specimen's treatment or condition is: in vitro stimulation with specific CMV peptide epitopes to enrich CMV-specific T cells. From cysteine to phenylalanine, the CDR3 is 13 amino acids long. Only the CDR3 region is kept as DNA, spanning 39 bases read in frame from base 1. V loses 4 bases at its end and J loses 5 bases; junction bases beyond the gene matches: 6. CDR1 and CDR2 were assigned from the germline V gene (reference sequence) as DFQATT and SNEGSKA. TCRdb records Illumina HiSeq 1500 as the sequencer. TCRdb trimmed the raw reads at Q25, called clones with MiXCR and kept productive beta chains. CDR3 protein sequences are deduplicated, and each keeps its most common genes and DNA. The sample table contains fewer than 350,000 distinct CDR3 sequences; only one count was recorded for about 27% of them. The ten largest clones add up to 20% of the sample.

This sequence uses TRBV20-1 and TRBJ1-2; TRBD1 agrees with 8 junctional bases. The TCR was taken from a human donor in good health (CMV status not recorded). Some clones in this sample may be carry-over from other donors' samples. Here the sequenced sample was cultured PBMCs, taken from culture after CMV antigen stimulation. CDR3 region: CSATWTGSYGYTF. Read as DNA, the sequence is TGCAGTGCTACCTGGACAGGGTCATATGGCTACACCTTC.